This T cell receptor beta chain was sequenced for a study of beta chain features in type 1 diabetes. Trimming removed 6 bases from V and 1 base from J; junction bases left unmatched: 7. CDR1 is SNHLY, CDR2 FYNNEI, per germline. This CDR3 region has 16 residues. The sequenced template was cDNA made from the entire isolated RNA. Here immunoSEQ multiplex PCR was the method, and the copy in TCRdb shows in-frame clones only, minus some. The sample yields 360,000 or so clones, roughly a fifth seen once. This sequence was found in a woman between 18 and 29 years old in good health. The V gene is TRBV2, the J gene TRBJ1-5; 9 positions match TRBD1. Sequenced sample: naive CD4+ T cells from blood. The chain's CDR3 is CASRGMGTGSNQPQHF. CDR3 in DNA: TGTGCCAGCAGGGGTATGGGGACAGGGAGCAATCAGCCCCAGCATTTT.